This T cell receptor beta chain was sequenced for a study of T cell repertoires in cytomegalovirus infection. Study-wide background: Matching HLA type and CMV infection were both indicated by public TCR beta signatures.

J gave up 6 bases and V 5 bases, and 19 bases lay outside the gene matches. Germline V CDR1 and CDR2: MNHNY, SVGAGI (reference sequence). The CDR3 has 18 amino acids. Findings and limits, study-wide: HLA-C-restricted CMV clonotypes gave the most frequent clonotype in two of eight donors. Cumulated frequencies of public TCR beta families served to identify carriers of CMV plus the relevant HLA.

This clonotype appeared a few times. Its antigen remains unknown. TCRdb analysed the reads with MiXCR anew, one entry per CDR3 protein. The table records 90,000 to 110,000 distinct CDR3 sequences, about 30% of them present only once. The clonotype originates from a human donor in good health (CMV status not recorded). Some clones in this sample may be carry-over from other donors' samples. The material sequenced was CD8+ T cells from cultured PBMCs, taken from culture after CMV antigen stimulation. The chain joins TRBV6-6 to TRBJ1-1; 9 bases agree with TRBD1. The CDR3 sequence: CASSHHHRDRVNFAEAFF. The DNA for the CDR3 is TGTGCCAGCAGTCACCACCACCGGGACAGGGTCAATTTTGCTGAAGCTTTCTTT.